This T cell receptor beta chain stems from a study of T cell responses to AZD1222 COVID-19 vaccine. The CDR3 extends over 16 amino acids. Unmatched junction bases numbered 9, after V lost 4 bases and J lost 0 bases. Germline CDR1 MNHEY, CDR2 SVGEGT. This clone was counted once. Its antigen is currently unknown. Whole-study results and caveats: In all cases, repertoires were sampled only after the peak T cell response. There were vaccine-associated CD4 TCRs across spike, dominant at 160-218 and 743-854.

The table came from immunoSEQ multiplex PCR; TCRdb's copy has only in-frame clones and leaves some out. In the table there are 65,000 or so clones, 84% of which are singletons. The TCR was taken from an adult in good health. The input for sequencing was peripheral blood, taken on day 0 of AZD1222 vaccination. The rearrangement links TRBV6-2 or TRBV6-3 to TRBJ2-7, with 7 bases that match TRBD1. Written as DNA, the CDR3 is TGTGCCAGCAGTTCCCCCGACAGGGCGAGCTCCTACGAGCAGTACTTC. This gives the protein CASSSPDRASSYEQYF.